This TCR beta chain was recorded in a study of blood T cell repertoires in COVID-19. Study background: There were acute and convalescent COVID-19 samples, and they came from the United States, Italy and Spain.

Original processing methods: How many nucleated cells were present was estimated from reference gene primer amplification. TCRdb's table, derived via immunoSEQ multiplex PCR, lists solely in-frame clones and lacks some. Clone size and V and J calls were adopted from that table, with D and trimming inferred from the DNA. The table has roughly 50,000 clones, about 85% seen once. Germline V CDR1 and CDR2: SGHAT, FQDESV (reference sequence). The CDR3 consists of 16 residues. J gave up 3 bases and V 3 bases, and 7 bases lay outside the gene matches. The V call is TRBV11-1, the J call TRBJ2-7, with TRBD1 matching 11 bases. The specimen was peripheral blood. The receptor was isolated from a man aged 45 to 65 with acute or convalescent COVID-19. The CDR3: CASSFGQGARLYEQYF. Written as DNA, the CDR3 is TGTGCCAGCAGCTTCGGACAGGGGGCCCGACTCTACGAGCAGTACTTC.